The rows below give T cell receptor beta chains drawn from one sample of a study of blood T cell repertoires in COVID-19. Assay used: immunoSEQ multiplex PCR; TCRdb lists only in-frame clones, some missing. This table holds about 200,000 clones, around 86% found once. Sequencing was carried out using peripheral blood. The source of these receptors is a woman aged 70-85 years with COVID-19, enrolled during active disease. Both conserved end residues are part of each CDR3. The D gene is left open where the match is weak. Some rows mark clone size as missing; the rest say once, few, many or name a class of expanded clone.

j_gene,d_gene,v_gene,abundance,CDR3nt,CDR3aa
TRBJ2-3,-,TRBV18,-,TGTGCCAGCTCACCACCCCATTTCACAGATACGCAGTATTTT,CASSPPHFTDTQYF
TRBJ2-1,TRBD2,TRBV15,-,TGTGCCACCCAAACAAGGACTAGCGCCAACAATGAGCAGTTCTTC,CATQTRTSANNEQFF
TRBJ1-6,TRBD1,TRBV7-6,-,TGTGCCAGCAGCTTACAGGGACAGGGCAATTCACCCCTCCACTTT,CASSLQGQGNSPLHF
TRBJ2-5,TRBD1,TRBV27,-,TGTGCCAGCAGTTTTAGGGGGCGAGAGACCCAGTACTTC,CASSFRGRETQYF
TRBJ2-3,TRBD2,TRBV7-2,-,TGTGCCAGCAGCGAAAGACTAGCGGGAGGGCCGGGAGATACGCAGTATTTT,CASSERLAGGPGDTQYF
TRBJ2-1,-,TRBV12-3/TRBV12-4,few,TGTGCCACCCAAACTCGTAGATACAATGAGCAGTTCTTC,CATQTRRYNEQFF
TRBJ2-2,-,TRBV9,-,TGTGCCAGCAGCGTAGGGGGACATGTGAACACCGGGGAGCTGTTTTTT,CASSVGGHVNTGELFF
TRBJ1-2,-,TRBV29-1,-,TGCAGCGTTGAGGAGCTAGGCTATGGCTACACCTTC,CSVEELGYGYTF
TRBJ1-2,TRBD1,TRBV28,-,TGTGCCAGCAGTCTGGGACAGTATAACTATGGCTACACCTTC,CASSLGQYNYGYTF
TRBJ2-7,-,TRBV7-8,-,TGTGCCAGCAGCGTGACTAGGAGGGACGAGCAGTACTTC,CASSVTRRDEQYF
TRBJ2-1,TRBD1,TRBV5-1,few,TGCGCCAGCAGCTCGACGACAGGGGAAAGTGAGCAGTTCTTC,CASSSTTGESEQFF
TRBJ1-6,-,TRBV27,-,TGTGCCAGCAGTTTCGCTGGCCTCTATAATTCACCCCTCCACTTT,CASSFAGLYNSPLHF
TRBJ2-1,TRBD2,TRBV19,-,TGTGCCAGTAGTGGTAGCGGGAGGTACAATGAGCAGTTCTTC,CASSGSGRYNEQFF
TRBJ1-1,-,TRBV6-1,-,TGTGCCATCCACCTGGACAGCTTGAACACTGAAGCTTTCTTT,CAIHLDSLNTEAFF
TRBJ2-5,-,TRBV4-3,-,TGCGCCAGCAGCCAAGATGAGGGCGGGGAGACCCAGTACTTC,CASSQDEGGETQYF
TRBJ1-1,-,TRBV5-1,-,TGCGCCAGCAGCTTGGCTTGGGGAGGGGACACTGAAGCTTTCTTT,CASSLAWGGDTEAFF
TRBJ1-6,-,TRBV19,few,TGTGCCAGTAGTGCCGCAGGGAAAGAGGATAATTCACCCCTCCACTTT,CASSAAGKEDNSPLHF
TRBJ1-1,-,TRBV2,-,TGTGCCAGCAGCGACCAGGGGAACACTGAAGCTTTCTTT,CASSDQGNTEAFF
TRBJ2-7,TRBD1,TRBV30,once,TGTGCCTGGAGTGCAAGACAGGGGGGCTACTCCGAGCAGTACTTC,CAWSARQGGYSEQYF
TRBJ2-2,-,TRBV7-9,-,TGTGCCTACTACCTGGCGAAGAACACCGGGGAGCTGTTTTTT,CAYYLAKNTGELFF
TRBJ1-2,-,TRBV28,-,TGTGCCAGCAATTATTACTATGGCTACACCTTC,CASNYYYGYTF
TRBJ2-7,-,TRBV21-1,-,TGTGCCAGCAGCTCTTCACAGGGGGCGTACTACGAGCAGTACTTC,CASSSSQGAYYEQYF
TRBJ2-1,-,TRBV30,-,TGTGCCTGGAGTGGTTGGCTAGTCGGGTCCAATGAGCAGTTCTTC,CAWSGWLVGSNEQFF
TRBJ2-1,TRBD1,TRBV19,-,TGTGCCAGTAGTATAACCGGGACAGGTAGTGGCAATGAGCAGTTCTTC,CASSITGTGSGNEQFF
TRBJ1-2,-,TRBV5-6,-,TGTGCCAGCAGCTTGGTAGGTCAGGGATCTGGCTACACCTTC,CASSLVGQGSGYTF
TRBJ2-5,-,TRBV18,-,TGTGCCAGCTCACCTCTGGGGACTGATCAAGAGACCCAGTACTTC,CASSPLGTDQETQYF
TRBJ1-3,TRBD1,TRBV4-3,few,TGCGCCAGCAGCCAAGATAGGTCCCCAGGGGGGTCTGGAAACACCATATATTTT,CASSQDRSPGGSGNTIYF
TRBJ2-7,TRBD1,TRBV7-2,-,TGTGCCAGCAGCTTAGGTCCCCCCGGACAGGGGGTATGGAACGAGCAGTACTTC,CASSLGPPGQGVWNEQYF
TRBJ2-1,TRBD1,TRBV28,-,TGTGCCAGCAGAGGACAGGGGAATGAGCAGTTCTTC,CASRGQGNEQFF
TRBJ1-2,-,TRBV7-9,-,TGTGCCAGCAGCTTAGGCAGACACGACTATGGCTACACCTTC,CASSLGRHDYGYTF
TRBJ2-7,TRBD2,TRBV28,-,TGTGCCAGCAGTTTATCGGGAGGGATTCCTCGCCGGTACGAGCAGTACTTC,CASSLSGGIPRRYEQYF
TRBJ1-3,-,TRBV11-2,-,TGTGCCAGCAGCTTAGTGCTGGGCCTGGGAAACACCATATATTTT,CASSLVLGLGNTIYF
TRBJ1-2,-,TRBV7-2,-,TGTGCCAGCAGCTTAGAACAGGCCCTAGGGGGCTACACCTTC,CASSLEQALGGYTF
TRBJ2-1,TRBD1,TRBV3-1/TRBV3-2,-,TGTGCCAGCAGCCCAGCCCCCGGACAGGGTGAGTTCTTC,CASSPAPGQGEFF
TRBJ2-7,TRBD1,TRBV6-2/TRBV6-3,many,TGTGCCAGCAGTTACTCGAGTGGGACAGGGGAAGGCTTC,CASSYSSGTGEGF
TRBJ1-1,-,TRBV28,-,TGTGCCAGCCGGTATTTACCCGGGGGGACCACTGAAGCTTTCTTT,CASRYLPGGTTEAFF
TRBJ1-2,TRBD1,TRBV7-9,-,TGTGCCAGCAGCTTAGGAGTGACAGGGAGCGGCTACACCTTC,CASSLGVTGSGYTF
TRBJ1-1,-,TRBV7-8,-,TGTGCCAGCAGCTTAGCGCTCAGGTCGGACACTGAAGCTTTCTTT,CASSLALRSDTEAFF
TRBJ2-7,-,TRBV6-5,-,TGTGCCAGCAGCTCGACAGGTTTAGGGCAGTACTTC,CASSSTGLGQYF
TRBJ2-4,TRBD1,TRBV6-6,-,TGTGCCAGCAGTGGATCATCAGGGGGTATAGCCAAAAACATTCAGTACTTC,CASSGSSGGIAKNIQYF
TRBJ1-5,-,TRBV7-8,-,TGTGCCAGCAGCCTATCGGGGGTCGGTCAGCCCCAGCATTTT,CASSLSGVGQPQHF
TRBJ1-2,-,TRBV28,-,TGTGCCAGCAGTCCGCCGGACAGCAACTATGGCTACACCTTC,CASSPPDSNYGYTF
TRBJ1-5,-,TRBV28,-,TGTGCCAGCAGTGGAGAAGTAGTTAGCAATCAGCCCCAGCATTTT,CASSGEVVSNQPQHF
TRBJ1-5,-,TRBV4-2,-,TGTGCCAGCAGCCAAGACTCATGGGCAAGAGGCAATCAGCCCCAGCATTTT,CASSQDSWARGNQPQHF
TRBJ2-2,TRBD2,TRBV7-8,-,TGTGCCAGCAGCTTACGAGCGGGAGGGCAGAACACCGGGGAGCTGTTTTTT,CASSLRAGGQNTGELFF